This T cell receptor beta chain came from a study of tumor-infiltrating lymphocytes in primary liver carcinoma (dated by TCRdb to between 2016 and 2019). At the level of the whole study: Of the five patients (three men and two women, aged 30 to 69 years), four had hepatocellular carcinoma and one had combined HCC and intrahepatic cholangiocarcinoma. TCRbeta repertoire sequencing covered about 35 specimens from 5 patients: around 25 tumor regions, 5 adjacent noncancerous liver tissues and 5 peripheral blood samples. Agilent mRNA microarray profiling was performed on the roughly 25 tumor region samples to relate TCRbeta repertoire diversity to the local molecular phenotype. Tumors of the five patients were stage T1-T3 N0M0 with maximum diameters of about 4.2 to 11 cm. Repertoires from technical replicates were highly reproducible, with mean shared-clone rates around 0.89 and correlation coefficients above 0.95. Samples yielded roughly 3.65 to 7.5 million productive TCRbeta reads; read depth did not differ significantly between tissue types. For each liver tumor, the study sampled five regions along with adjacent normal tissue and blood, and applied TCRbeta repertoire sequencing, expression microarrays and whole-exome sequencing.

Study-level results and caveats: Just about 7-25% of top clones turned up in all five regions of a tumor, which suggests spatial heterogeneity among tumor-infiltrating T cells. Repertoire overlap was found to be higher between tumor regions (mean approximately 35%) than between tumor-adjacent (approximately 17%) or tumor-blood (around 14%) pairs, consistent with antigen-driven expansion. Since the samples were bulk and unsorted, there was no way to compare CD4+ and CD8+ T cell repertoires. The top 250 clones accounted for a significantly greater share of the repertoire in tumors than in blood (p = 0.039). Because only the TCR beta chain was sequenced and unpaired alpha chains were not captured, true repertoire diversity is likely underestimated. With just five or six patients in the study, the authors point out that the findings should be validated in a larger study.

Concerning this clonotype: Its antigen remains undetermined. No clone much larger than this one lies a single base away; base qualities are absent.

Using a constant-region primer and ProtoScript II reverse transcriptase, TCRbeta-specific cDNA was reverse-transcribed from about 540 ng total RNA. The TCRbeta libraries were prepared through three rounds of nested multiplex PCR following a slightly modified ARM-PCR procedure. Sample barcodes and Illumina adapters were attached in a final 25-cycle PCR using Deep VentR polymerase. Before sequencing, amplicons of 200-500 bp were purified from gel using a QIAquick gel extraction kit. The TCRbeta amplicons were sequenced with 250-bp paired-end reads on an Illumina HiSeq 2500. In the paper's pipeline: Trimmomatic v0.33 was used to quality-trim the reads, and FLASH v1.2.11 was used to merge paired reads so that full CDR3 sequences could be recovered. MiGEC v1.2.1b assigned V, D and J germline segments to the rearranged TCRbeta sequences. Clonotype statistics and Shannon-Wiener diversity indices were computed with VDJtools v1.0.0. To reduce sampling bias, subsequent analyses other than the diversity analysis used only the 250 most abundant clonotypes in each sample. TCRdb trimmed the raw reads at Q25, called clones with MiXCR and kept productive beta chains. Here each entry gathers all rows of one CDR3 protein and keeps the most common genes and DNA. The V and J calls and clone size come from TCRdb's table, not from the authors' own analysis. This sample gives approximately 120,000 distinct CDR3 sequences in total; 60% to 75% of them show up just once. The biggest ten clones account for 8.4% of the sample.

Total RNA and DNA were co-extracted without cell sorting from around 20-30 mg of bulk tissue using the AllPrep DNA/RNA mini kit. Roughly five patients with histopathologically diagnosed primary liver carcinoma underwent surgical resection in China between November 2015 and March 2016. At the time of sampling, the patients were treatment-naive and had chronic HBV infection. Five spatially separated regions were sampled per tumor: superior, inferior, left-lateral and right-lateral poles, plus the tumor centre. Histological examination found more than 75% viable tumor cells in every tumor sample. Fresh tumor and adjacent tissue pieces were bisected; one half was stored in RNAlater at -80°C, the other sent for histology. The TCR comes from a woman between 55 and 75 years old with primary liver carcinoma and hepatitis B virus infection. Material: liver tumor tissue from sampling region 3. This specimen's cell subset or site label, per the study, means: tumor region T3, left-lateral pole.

The CDR3 amino acid sequence is: CASEDASGRADWGEQFF. Here is the DNA: TGTGCCAGCGAAGACGCTAGCGGGAGGGCGGATTGGGGTGAGCAGTTCTTC. The receptor chain draws on TRBV5-6 and TRBJ2-1; TRBD2 aligns with 12 central bases. V lost 7 bases and J lost 9 bases, and the count of bases not matched to a germline gene is 17. Counted from cysteine to phenylalanine, this CDR3 has 17 amino acids. The kept DNA is CDR3 alone, 51 bases in frame from the first base. CDR1 SGHDT and CDR2 YYEEEE are derived from the germline V gene.